These T cell receptor beta chains were read from a single sample in a study of blood T cell repertoires in COVID-19. The repertoire was sequenced with immunoSEQ multiplex PCR; TCRdb's copy has only in-frame clones and lacks some. The repertoire holds some 250,000 clones, with more than 75% as singletons. Sequenced sample: peripheral blood. These receptors were taken from a woman aged 55-70 years with COVID-19, enrolled during active disease. CDR3s leave out the opening cysteine and the closing phenylalanine or tryptophan.

TRBV21-1	TRBJ1-6	16	ASRTGGLSGGSHPPLH
TRBV4-3	TRBJ1-5	13	ASSQDAGGGQPQH
TRBV11-1	TRBJ2-2	13	ASSLAGGITGELF
TRBV6-2/TRBV6-3	TRBJ2-1	12	ASSYLRTSHEQF
TRBV19	TRBJ2-1	13	ASLPGTSGSDEQF
TRBV10-3	TRBJ1-4	11	AISEGEDEKLF
TRBV11-1	TRBJ1-4	14	ASSLAPGQGFEKLF
TRBV11-1	TRBJ2-3	13	ASSPGSGYRDTQY
TRBV28	TRBJ2-7	13	ASSYPTGGPAEQY
TRBV7-2	TRBJ2-7	12	ASSYSGRAYEQY
TRBV5-1	TRBJ2-7	13	ASSASGTGPYEQY
TRBV29-1	TRBJ2-3	13	SVSQTSGYTDTQY